This note documents a single TCR beta chain sequence. Its specificity is unknown. The sample originates from a study of shared clonotypes between healthy human individuals. Study background: The donors, a couple of women and a few men, were aged 18 to 49. General study findings and limits: Inspection by rarefaction showed sorted-subset sequencing to be incomplete despite large depth.

Trimming left V 0 bases short and J 0 bases short, with 13 bases between. The CDR3 spans 17 residues. Germline CDR1 is SGDLS and CDR2 is YYNGEE. Libraries were prepared by immunoSEQ multiplex PCR; TCRdb keeps only in-frame clonotypes and omits some of them. The sample includes 2 million to 2.5 million clones, just over 90% of them seen just once. In the naive CD8 group, cells lacked CD45RO and were positively selected for CCR7, so terminally differentiated effector memory CD45RA+ cells were left out. The healthy adult donors were HIV-negative and reported no recent acute infections or vaccinations. The sequence was collected from a man between 18 and 29 years old in good health. Some clones in this sample may be carry-over from other donors' samples. The chain employs TRBV9 and TRBJ1-3; D gene uncertain. The specimen sequenced was naive CD8+ T cells from PBMCs. For the CDR3, the DNA is TGTGCCAGCAGCGTAGGTGGCAGAGAGTCCTCTGGAAACACCATATATTTT. It encodes CASSVGGRESSGNTIYF. Based on the CDR3 plus reference TRBV9 and TRBJ1-3, the full variable domain is DSGVTQTPKHLITATGQRVTLRCSPRSGDLSVYWYQQSLDQGLQFLIQYYNGEERAKGNILERFSAQQFPDLHSELNLSSLELGDSALYFCASSVGGRESSGNTIYFGEGSWLTVV.